Below are 25 T cell receptor beta chains sequenced from a single sample in a study of blood T cells in healthy people across ages. The authors ran a second PCR of roughly 6 to 12 cycles using a sample-barcoded 5' primer and a J-beta primer mix. TCRdb re-called the 5' RACE reads with MiXCR, one entry per CDR3 protein. The table records more than 500,000 distinct CDR3 sequences, about 29% of them present only once. The same data also contributed to another study, on T cells of mothers and their children.

The sequenced sample consisted of blood. All receptors come from a boy aged 2 to 10 in good health.

This clonotype was seen a few times. V gene TRBV27 combines with J gene TRBJ2-1, with a weak D call TRBD2 (5 bases). The CDR3 runs to 12 residues. Germline-derived CDR1 and CDR2 are MNHEY and SMNVEV (reference sequence). V shed 6 bases and J shed 2 bases, with 5 bases lying between them. This CDR3 is CASSGTYNEQFF. DNA of the CDR3: TGTGCCAGCAGCGGGACCTACAATGAGCAGTTCTTC.

This clonotype turned up a few times. The chain uses TRBV28 and TRBJ1-3, with D possibly TRBD1 on 6 matching bases. Trimming took 5 bases from V and 0 from J, leaving 11 bases between them. The CDR3 is 15 amino acids. Germline CDR1 reads MDHEN; CDR2 reads SYDVKM. For the CDR3, the DNA is TGTGCCAGCAGTACAGGGACCTTCTCTGGAAACACCATATATTTT. It codes for CASSTGTFSGNTIYF. Full variable domain (remainder filled in from reference TRBV28 and TRBJ1-3): DVKVTQSSRYLVKRTGEKVFLECVQDMDHENMFWYRQDPGLGLRLIYFSYDVKMKEKGDIPEGYSVSREKKERFSLILESASTNQTSMYLCASSTGTFSGNTIYFGEGSWLTVV.

The V and J genes are TRBV3-1 and TRBJ1-1; tentatively, D is TRBD1 (5 bases). This CDR3 contains 14 residues. Between the trimmed V and J ends, which lost 3 bases and 0 bases, there was a span of 8 bases. The germline V gene encodes CDR1 LGHDT and CDR2 YNNKEL (reference sequence). The CDR3: CASSHGRVNTEAFF. CDR3 in DNA: TGTGCCAGCAGCCATGGCAGGGTGAACACTGAAGCTTTCTTT. Full variable domain (remainder filled in from reference TRBV3-1 and TRBJ1-1): DTAVSQTPKYLVTQMGNDKSIKCEQNLGHDTMYWYKQDSKKFLKIMFSYNNKELIINETVPNRFSPKSPDKAHLNLHINSLELGDSAVYFCASSHGRVNTEAFFGQGTRLTVV.

This chain joins TRBV30 and TRBJ1-5; unclear D gene. The CDR3 length is 12 residues. The V gene lost 7 bases and the J gene lost 3 bases, with 10 bases spanning the gap. Germline assignment: CDR1 GTSNPN and CDR2 SVGIG (reference sequence). The CDR3 DNA reads TGTGCCTTTGGAGTACCCAATCAGCCCCAGCATTTT. Its translation: CAFGVPNQPQHF.

This clonotype was seen more than once but under ten times. The chain carries TRBV15 and TRBJ2-1; possibly TRBD2 for D (5 bases). Trimming stripped 1 base from V and 4 bases from J, with 5 bases between. There are 13 residues in the CDR3. Germline CDR1 LNHNV, CDR2 YYDKDF (reference sequence). The CDR3 DNA follows: TGTGCCACCAGCAGAGGAGGGTACAATGAGCAGTTCTTC. Encoded protein: CATSRGGYNEQFF.

The V gene is TRBV12-3 or TRBV12-4, the J gene TRBJ2-7; tentative D call: TRBD1 (6 bases). The CDR3 has 13 amino acids. Trimming took 7 bases from V and 2 from J, leaving 12 bases between them. The CDR3 loop reads CASTNQGTYEQYF. The CDR3 DNA sequence: TGTGCCAGCACTAATCAGGGGACCTACGAGCAGTACTTC.

This clonotype was counted a few times. J is TRBJ2-5 and V is TRBV11-1; the match to TRBD2 covers 10 bases. This CDR3 is built from 17 residues. The trim removed 5 bases at V and 0 bases at J, leaving 9 bases unmatched. Germline CDR1 and CDR2: SGHAT and FQDESV (reference sequence). The CDR3 DNA follows: TGTGCCAGCAGCCCCGGACTAGCGGATCTGTACCAAGAGACCCAGTACTTC. Protein: CASSPGLADLYQETQYF.

This clonotype was observed a handful of times. The chain employs TRBV20-1 and TRBJ1-1, with D hard to call. The germline V gene encodes CDR1 DFQATT and CDR2 SNEGSKA (reference sequence). CDR3 length equals 12 residues. The V gene lost 5 bases and the J gene lost 1 base, with 8 bases spanning the gap. As DNA, the CDR3 is TGCAGTGCTTGGCCCCAGAACACTGAAGCTTTCTTT. Its protein is CSAWPQNTEAFF.

The chain links TRBV6-5 to TRBJ2-5; 8 bases match TRBD2. CDR3 length: 15 amino acids. CDR1 is MNHEY, CDR2 SVGAGI, per germline. The junction had 16 bases not matched to a gene; V was cut back by 6 bases and J by 10 bases. The CDR3 DNA follows: TGTGCCAGCAGGAACCTAGCGGGTGACATGATGGGCCAGTACTTC. This sequence encodes CASRNLAGDMMGQYF.

The chain carries TRBV7-9 and TRBJ1-4; D may be TRBD1 (5 bases). With 2 bases removed from V and 5 bases from J, the gap between germline ends came to 15 bases. This CDR3 is built from 16 residues. Germline loops: CDR1 SEHNR, CDR2 FQNEAQ (reference sequence). The CDR3: CASSLRGDRENEKLFF. DNA for the CDR3: TGTGCCAGCAGCTTACGAGGGGATAGGGAGAATGAAAAACTGTTTTTT.

The chain links TRBV4-1 to TRBJ2-4; D is unresolved. The length of the CDR3 is 15 residues. Trimming shortened V by 5 bases and J by 1 base, and 12 bases separated the two germline ends. Germline CDR1 and CDR2: MGHRA and YSYEKL. Here the CDR3 DNA reads TGCGCCAGCAGCAGGTTTTGGGGTGCCAAAAACATTCAGTACTTC. Translation: CASSRFWGAKNIQYF.

The gene calls are TRBV19 and TRBJ2-1; 7 bases align to TRBD2. This CDR3 contains 15 residues. Germline CDR1 is LNHDA and CDR2 is SQIVND (reference sequence). The V and J ends lost 9 bases and 0 bases, in that order; junction bases with no gene match: 8. The CDR3 sequence: CASKAGISSYNEQFF. In nucleotides, the CDR3 is TGTGCCAGCAAAGCGGGAATAAGCTCCTACAATGAGCAGTTCTTC. Using reference TRBV19 and TRBJ2-1 for the parts outside the CDR3, the full variable domain is DGGITQSPKYLFRKEGQNVTLSCEQNLNHDAMYWYRQDPGQGLRLIYYSQIVNDFQKGDIAEGYSVSREKKESFPLTVTSAQKNPTAFYLCASKAGISSYNEQFFGPGTRLTVL.

The genes are TRBV20-1 and TRBJ1-1; the D is unclear. With 4 bases removed from V and 2 bases from J, the gap between germline ends came to 11 bases. CDR3 length: 13 residues. In germline, CDR1 is DFQATT, CDR2 SNEGSKA (reference sequence). Here the CDR3 DNA reads TGCAGTGCTACCGGACCCAGTAACACTGAAGCTTTCTTT. Protein product: CSATGPSNTEAFF.

V and J are TRBV4-1 and TRBJ1-2; possible D gene TRBD1, 5 bases. This CDR3 comprises 15 residues. V was shortened by 4 bases and J by 7 bases, with 19 bases between the two germline ends. CDR1 is MGHRA, CDR2 YSYEKL, per germline. CDR3: CASSLPGDVGGGYTF. The CDR3 DNA sequence: TGCGCCAGCAGCCTCCCTGGGGACGTTGGCGGTGGCTACACCTTC.

The sample holds a few counts of this clonotype. The chain carries TRBV7-8 and TRBJ1-2; D possibly corresponds to TRBD1 (5 bases). From germline, CDR1 is SGHVS and CDR2 FQNEAQ. The CDR3 sequence is 17 residues long. The V end was cut by 2 bases, the J end by 1 base, with 17 bases between. The CDR3 sequence: CASSLTPLRQFNYGYTF. For the CDR3, the DNA is TGTGCCAGCAGCTTAACCCCACTAAGACAGTTTAACTATGGCTACACCTTC.

The rearrangement links TRBV7-2 to TRBJ2-5; D possibly corresponds to TRBD2 (9 bases). Deletions cut 5 bases from V and 5 bases from J, with 30 bases between. CDR1 and CDR2 (germline): SGHTA, FQGNSA. This CDR3 has 19 residues. The CDR3 DNA sequence: TGTGCCAGCAGCCCCGGACAGGGATGGGGTATAGCGGGAGCGGAGACCCAGTACTTC. This translates into CASSPGQGWGIAGAETQYF.

The chain links TRBV27 to TRBJ1-2, with 12 bases that match TRBD1. Germline CDR1 is MNHEY and CDR2 is SMNVEV (reference sequence). The V gene end was trimmed by 2 bases and the J gene end by 5 bases; junction bases not matched to a gene: 3. CDR3 length: 15 amino acids. This CDR3 reads CASSLKGQGAYGYTF. The CDR3, as DNA: TGTGCCAGCAGTTTAAAGGGACAGGGGGCGTATGGCTACACCTTC.

This clonotype was seen only a few times. This rearrangement joins TRBV27 to TRBJ2-2; D is unclear. V shed 3 bases and J shed 7 bases, with 6 bases lying between them. CDR1 MNHEY and CDR2 SMNVEV come from the germline V gene (reference sequence). The CDR3 runs 12 residues. The CDR3 nucleotides are TGTGCCAGCAGTTTTCCGGACGGGGAGCTGTTTTTT. It specifies CASSFPDGELFF.

This clonotype was counted only a few times. DNA of the CDR3: TGTGCCAGCAGCAGGGGACTAATGGGGGGAGGCATTCAGTACTTC. As protein: CASSRGLMGGGIQYF. The genes are TRBV5-8 and TRBJ2-4; 7 bases agree with TRBD2. The V segment lost 4 bases and the J segment 9 bases; nucleotides outside the gene matches: 13. Germline loops: CDR1 SGHTS, CDR2 YDEGEE. CDR3 length equals 15 residues.

The chain recombines TRBV20-1 with TRBJ2-1; no reliable D call. The V end was cut by 4 bases, the J end by 8 bases, with 9 bases between. Germline CDR1 is DFQATT and CDR2 is SNEGSKA (reference sequence). This CDR3 has 11 residues. CDR3 bases: TGCAGTGCTAAGGTCGTCGATGAGCAGTTCTTC. Translated: CSAKVVDEQFF.

This clonotype was detected only a few times. The chain combines TRBV24-1 with TRBJ2-5; perhaps TRBD2 as D (5 bases). The V end was cut by 0 bases, the J end by 2 bases, with 18 bases between. Germline-derived CDR1 and CDR2 are KGHDR and SFDVKD. The CDR3 runs to 18 residues. The DNA for the CDR3 is TGTGCCACCAGTGATTTGCCATCACTAGTCCATTCTCAAGAGACCCAGTACTTC. This sequence encodes CATSDLPSLVHSQETQYF.

V and J are TRBV20-1 and TRBJ2-7; TRBD2 might be the D (7 bases). Trimming took 2 bases from V and 10 from J, leaving 18 bases between them. There are 13 residues in the CDR3. The germline V gene encodes CDR1 DFQATT and CDR2 SNEGSKA (reference sequence). In DNA, the CDR3 is TGCAGTGCTAGATCCCACGTTCGGGGGGCTCAGTACTTC. Translated: CSARSHVRGAQYF.

This chain's CDR3 is CASSLRDRGGYEQYF. In DNA form, the CDR3 reads TGTGCCAGCAGCTTACGGGACAGGGGCGGCTACGAGCAGTACTTC. This chain connects TRBV7-9 to TRBJ2-7; 10 nucleotides align to TRBD1. V dropped 2 bases and J dropped 3; count of bases not matched to a gene: 4. This CDR3 has 15 residues. Germline V lookup: CDR1 SEHNR, CDR2 FQNEAQ (reference sequence). Complete variable domain (other parts from reference TRBV7-9 and TRBJ2-7): DTGVSQNPRHKITKRGQNVTFRCDPISEHNRLYWYRQTLGQGPEFLTYFQNEAQLEKSRLLSDRFSAERPKGSFSTLEIQRTEQGDSAMYLCASSLRDRGGYEQYFGPGTRLTVT.

The chain carries TRBV12-3 or TRBV12-4 and TRBJ1-1, with D possibly TRBD1 on 6 matching bases. The CDR3 has 16 residues. Trimming stripped 4 bases from V and 1 base from J, with 16 bases between. The CDR3 sequence: CASSYVWGAENTEAFF. In DNA, the CDR3 is TGTGCCAGCAGTTACGTTTGGGGGGCAGAGAACACTGAAGCTTTCTTT.

Note on this clonotype: Relative to the germline gene, one junction end is altered; a read error may explain this. The J gene is TRBJ1-2, the V gene TRBV20-1; 9 bases agree with TRBD1. The CDR3 loop spans 13 amino acids. From germline, CDR1 is DFQATT and CDR2 SNEGSKA (reference sequence). The CDR3 here is CSATKPGQGVNSF. The CDR3 region has the DNA TGCAGTGCCACTAAACCGGGACAGGGAGTTAACTCCTTC.